This is a list of T cell receptor beta chains from one sample in a study of OX40 agonist ivuxolimab in advanced cancers. Measured with immunoSEQ multiplex PCR; TCRdb has only the in-frame clones, and not every one. The sample comprises 45,000 to 70,000 clones, roughly 90% of which are singletons, and approximately 7.2% rests with the top ten. The material was CD4+ or CD8+ T cells sorted from blood, obtained in a trial of the OX40 agonist ivuxolimab. Receptor source: an adult with an advanced solid tumor such as melanoma, head and neck, liver or kidney cancer. CDR3s include the opening cysteine and the closing phenylalanine or tryptophan. A D gene is named only where the DNA matches it firmly. Only some rows state a clone size, as once, few, many or a class for expanded clones.

V gene	J gene	D gene	clone size	CDR3 protein	CDR3 DNA
TRBV6-5	TRBJ2-1	TRBD2	-	CASSWEGEQFF	TGTGCCAGCAGCTGGGAGGGTGAGCAGTTCTTC
TRBV7-2	TRBJ2-1	TRBD2	-	CASSLGGSVGEQFF	TGTGCCAGCAGCTTAGGCGGGAGTGTGGGCGAGCAGTTCTTC
TRBV28	TRBJ1-3	-	-	CASSFSQGRNTIYF	TGTGCCAGCAGTTTTAGCCAGGGAAGAAACACCATATATTTT
TRBV18	TRBJ2-7	-	-	CASSPPVQYEQYF	TGTGCCAGCTCACCACCGGTCCAATACGAGCAGTACTTC
TRBV9	TRBJ1-1	-	-	CASSVGQTDTEAFF	TGTGCCAGCAGCGTTGGGCAGACTGACACTGAAGCTTTCTTT
TRBV6-1	TRBJ2-7	-	-	CASSATPPGQTYEQYF	TGTGCCAGCAGTGCCACCCCCCCCGGACAGACCTACGAGCAGTACTTC
TRBV18	TRBJ2-7	-	-	CASSRSPGTGSGDEQYF	TGTGCCAGCTCACGAAGTCCCGGGACGGGCTCGGGGGACGAGCAGTACTTC
TRBV7-9	TRBJ1-4	TRBD1	few	CASSFSGTETLVTNEKLFF	TGTGCCAGCAGCTTTTCCGGGACAGAGACGCTCGTGACTAATGAAAAACTGTTTTTT
TRBV7-3	TRBJ2-5	-	-	CASSVPSRFLRQETQYF	TGTGCCAGCAGCGTCCCCTCGCGGTTTCTCCGGCAAGAGACCCAGTACTTC
TRBV6-1	TRBJ1-1	-	-	CASSEDAVNTEAFF	TGTGCCAGCAGTGAAGATGCCGTGAACACTGAAGCTTTCTTT
TRBV18	TRBJ2-1	TRBD1	-	CASSPIWDRAHEQFF	TGTGCCAGCTCACCAATTTGGGACAGGGCCCATGAGCAGTTCTTC
TRBV2	TRBJ2-7	TRBD1	-	CASRRGQATYEQYF	TGTGCCAGCAGGAGAGGACAGGCCACCTACGAGCAGTACTTC
TRBV5-1	TRBJ2-7	TRBD2	-	CASSSSGSSYEQYF	TGCGCCAGCAGCTCCAGCGGGAGCTCCTACGAGCAGTACTTC
TRBV7-8	TRBJ2-1	TRBD1	-	CASQDRDYNEQFF	TGTGCCAGCCAGGACAGGGACTACAATGAGCAGTTCTTC
TRBV10-2	TRBJ2-5	-	-	CASSVEETQYF	TGCGCCAGCAGTGTGGAAGAGACCCAGTACTTC